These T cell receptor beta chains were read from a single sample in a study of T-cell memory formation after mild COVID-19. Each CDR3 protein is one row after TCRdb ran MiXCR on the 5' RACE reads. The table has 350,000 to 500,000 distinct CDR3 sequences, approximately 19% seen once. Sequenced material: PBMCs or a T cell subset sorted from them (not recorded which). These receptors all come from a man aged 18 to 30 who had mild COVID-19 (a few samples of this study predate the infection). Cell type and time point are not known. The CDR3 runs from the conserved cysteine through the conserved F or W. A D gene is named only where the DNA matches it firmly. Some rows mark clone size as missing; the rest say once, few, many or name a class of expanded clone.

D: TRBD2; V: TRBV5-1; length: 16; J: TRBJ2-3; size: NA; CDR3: CASRSASGGSTDTQYF; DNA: TGCGCCAGCAGGTCTGCTAGCGGGGGGAGCACAGATACGCAGTATTTT
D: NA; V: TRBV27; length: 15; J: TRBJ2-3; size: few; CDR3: CASSLSLALTDTQYF; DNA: TGTGCCAGCAGTTTATCCCTAGCCTTGACAGATACGCAGTATTTT
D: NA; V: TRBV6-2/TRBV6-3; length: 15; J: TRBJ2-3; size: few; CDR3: CASSEGGLGTDTQYF; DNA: TGTGCCAGCAGCGAAGGGGGACTGGGCACAGATACGCAGTATTTT
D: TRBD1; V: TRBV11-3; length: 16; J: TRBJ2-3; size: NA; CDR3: CASSPGTGGLADTQYF; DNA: TGTGCCAGCAGCCCTGGGACAGGGGGCTTGGCAGATACGCAGTATTTT
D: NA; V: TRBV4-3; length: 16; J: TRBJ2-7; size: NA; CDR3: CASSQESQEGRNEQYF; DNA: TGCGCCAGCAGCCAAGAAAGTCAGGAGGGGCGGAACGAGCAGTACTTC
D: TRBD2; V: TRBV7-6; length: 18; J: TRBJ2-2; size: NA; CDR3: CASSLGRSGGLLTGELFF; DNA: TGTGCCAGCAGCTTAGGACGGAGCGGGGGGCTCTTAACCGGGGAGCTGTTTTTT
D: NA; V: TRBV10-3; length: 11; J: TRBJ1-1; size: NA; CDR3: CAISEGGEAFF; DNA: TGTGCCATCAGTGAGGGAGGTGAAGCTTTCTTT
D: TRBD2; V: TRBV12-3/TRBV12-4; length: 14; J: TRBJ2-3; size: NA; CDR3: CASSQTSGVDTQYF; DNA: TGTGCCAGCAGCCAAACTAGCGGGGTTGATACGCAGTATTTT
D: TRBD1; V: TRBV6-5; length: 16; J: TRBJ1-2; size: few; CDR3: CASSQPDRGRINGYTF; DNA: TGTGCCAGCAGTCAGCCGGACAGGGGAAGAATTAATGGCTACACCTTC
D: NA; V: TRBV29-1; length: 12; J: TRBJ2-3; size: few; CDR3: CSVVGPRDTQYF; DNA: TGCAGCGTTGTAGGGCCTCGGGATACGCAGTATTTT
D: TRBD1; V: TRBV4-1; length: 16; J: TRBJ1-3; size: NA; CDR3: CASSRGQGDSGNTIYF; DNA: TGCGCCAGCAGCCGAGGACAGGGAGACTCTGGAAACACCATATATTTT
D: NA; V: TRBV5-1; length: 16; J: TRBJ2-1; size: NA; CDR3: CASSPTFLWAGGEQFF; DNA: TGCGCCAGCAGCCCGACCTTTTTGTGGGCCGGGGGTGAGCAGTTCTTC
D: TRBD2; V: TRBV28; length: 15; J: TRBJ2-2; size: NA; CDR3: CASRRGDANTGELFF; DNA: TGTGCCAGCAGGCGGGGGGACGCGAACACCGGGGAGCTGTTTTTT
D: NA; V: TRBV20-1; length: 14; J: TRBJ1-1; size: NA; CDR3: CSARDPGRYTEAFF; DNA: TGCAGTGCTAGAGACCCAGGGCGATACACTGAAGCTTTCTTT
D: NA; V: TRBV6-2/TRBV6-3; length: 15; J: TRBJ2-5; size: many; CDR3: CASSVVREFEETQYF; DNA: TGTGCCAGCAGTGTAGTCCGGGAATTTGAAGAGACCCAGTACTTC
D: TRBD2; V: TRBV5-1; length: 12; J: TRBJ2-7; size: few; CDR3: CASSLSGVAQYF; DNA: TGCGCCAGCAGCTTGAGCGGGGTGGCACAGTACTTC
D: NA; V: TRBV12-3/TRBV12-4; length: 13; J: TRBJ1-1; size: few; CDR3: CASSFLRYTEAFF; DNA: TGTGCCAGCAGTTTCTTGAGATATACTGAAGCTTTCTTT
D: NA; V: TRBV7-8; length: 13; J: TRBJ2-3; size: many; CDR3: CASSREYTDTQYF; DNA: TGTGCCAGCAGCCGAGAATACACAGATACGCAGTATTTT
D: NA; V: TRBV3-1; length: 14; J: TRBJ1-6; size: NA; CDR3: CASSQGYYNSPLHF; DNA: TGTGCCAGCAGCCAGGGGTACTATAATTCACCCCTCCACTTT
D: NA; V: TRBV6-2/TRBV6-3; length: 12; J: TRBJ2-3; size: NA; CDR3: CASSRDGDTQYF; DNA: TGTGCCAGCAGTCGGGACGGCGATACGCAGTATTTT
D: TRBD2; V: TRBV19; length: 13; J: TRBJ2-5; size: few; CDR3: CASRSRGGETQYF; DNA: TGTGCCAGTAGATCACGCGGGGGAGAGACCCAGTACTTC
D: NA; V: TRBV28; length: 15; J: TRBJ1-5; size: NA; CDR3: CASSFTTLQNQPQHF; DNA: TGTGCCAGCAGTTTTACGACATTGCAAAATCAGCCCCAGCATTTT
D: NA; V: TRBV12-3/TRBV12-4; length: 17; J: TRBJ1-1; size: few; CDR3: CASSAPRGGPVNTEAFF; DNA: TGTGCCAGCAGTGCGCCGCGCGGGGGCCCGGTAAACACTGAAGCTTTCTTT
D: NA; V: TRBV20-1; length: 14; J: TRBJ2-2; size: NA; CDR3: CSARDPRGTGELFF; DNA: TGCAGTGCTAGAGATCCCAGGGGCACCGGGGAGCTGTTTTTT
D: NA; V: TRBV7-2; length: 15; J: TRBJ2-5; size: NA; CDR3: CASSLVASYQETQYF; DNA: TGTGCCAGCAGCTTAGTTGCCAGCTACCAAGAGACCCAGTACTTC
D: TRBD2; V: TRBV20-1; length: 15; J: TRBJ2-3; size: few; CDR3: CSARDPRGGLNTQYF; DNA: TGCAGTGCTAGAGATCCTCGGGGAGGGTTAAATACGCAGTATTTT
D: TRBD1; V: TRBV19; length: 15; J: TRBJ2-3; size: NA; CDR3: CASSNDRASTDTQYF; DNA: TGTGCCAGTAGTAACGACAGGGCTAGCACAGATACGCAGTATTTT